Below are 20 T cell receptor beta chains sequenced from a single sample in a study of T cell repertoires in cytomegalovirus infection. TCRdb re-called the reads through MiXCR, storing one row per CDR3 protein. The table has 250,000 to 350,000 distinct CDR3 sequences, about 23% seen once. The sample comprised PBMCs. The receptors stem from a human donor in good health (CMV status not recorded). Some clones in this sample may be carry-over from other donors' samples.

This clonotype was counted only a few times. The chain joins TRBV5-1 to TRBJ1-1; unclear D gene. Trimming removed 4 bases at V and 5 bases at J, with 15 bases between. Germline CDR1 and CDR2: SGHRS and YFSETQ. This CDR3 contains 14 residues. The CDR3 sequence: CASSTLGGGTEAFF. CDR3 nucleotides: TGCGCCAGCAGCACACTGGGAGGCGGGACTGAAGCTTTCTTT.

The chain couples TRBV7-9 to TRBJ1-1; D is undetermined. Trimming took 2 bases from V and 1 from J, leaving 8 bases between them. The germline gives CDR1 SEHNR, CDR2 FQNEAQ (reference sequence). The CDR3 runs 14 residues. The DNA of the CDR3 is TGTGCCAGCAGCTTAACCCTCGAGAACACTGAAGCTTTCTTT. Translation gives CASSLTLENTEAFF.

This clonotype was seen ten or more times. CDR3 sequence (DNA): TGTGCCAGCAGCTCCGGGACACTCTACAATGAGCAGTTCTTC. Encoded protein: CASSSGTLYNEQFF. J is TRBJ2-1 and V is TRBV7-3; a weak D match, TRBD1 (6 bases). Germline V gene lookup returns CDR1 SGHTA and CDR2 FQGTGA. V was shortened by 4 bases and J by 3 bases, with 10 bases between the two germline ends. The CDR3 is 14 residues long.

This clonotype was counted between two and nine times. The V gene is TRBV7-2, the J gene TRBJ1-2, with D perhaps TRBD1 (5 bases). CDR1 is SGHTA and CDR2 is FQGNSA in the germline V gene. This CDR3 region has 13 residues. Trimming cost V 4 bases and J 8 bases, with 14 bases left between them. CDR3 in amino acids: CASSSDGGRGYTF. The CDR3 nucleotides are TGTGCCAGCAGCTCGGACGGGGGTCGCGGCTACACCTTC. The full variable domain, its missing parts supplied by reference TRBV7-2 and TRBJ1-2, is GAGVSQSPSNKVTEKGKDVELRCDPISGHTALYWYRQSLGQGLEFLIYFQGNSAPDKSGLPSDRFSAERTGGSVSTLTIQRTQQEDSAVYLCASSSDGGRGYTFGSGTRLTVV.

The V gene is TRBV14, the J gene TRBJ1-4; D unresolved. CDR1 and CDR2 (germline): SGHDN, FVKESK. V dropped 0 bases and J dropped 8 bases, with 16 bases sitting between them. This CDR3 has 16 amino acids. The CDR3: CASSQDRRHVGEKLFF. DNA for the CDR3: TGTGCCAGCAGCCAAGATCGGCGGCACGTAGGGGAAAAACTGTTTTTT. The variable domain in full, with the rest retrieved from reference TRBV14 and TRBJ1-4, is EAGVTQFPSHSVIEKGQTVTLRCDPISGHDNLYWYRRVMGKEIKFLLHFVKESKQDESGMPNNRFLAERTGGTYSTLKVQPAELEDSGVYFCASSQDRRHVGEKLFFGSGTQLSVL.

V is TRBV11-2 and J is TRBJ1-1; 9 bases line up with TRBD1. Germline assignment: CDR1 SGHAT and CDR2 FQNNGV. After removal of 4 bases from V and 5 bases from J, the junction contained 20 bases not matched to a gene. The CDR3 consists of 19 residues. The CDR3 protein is CASSYHPLQGARKTTEAFF. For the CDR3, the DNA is TGTGCCAGCAGCTACCACCCATTACAGGGGGCTAGGAAAACAACTGAAGCTTTCTTT.

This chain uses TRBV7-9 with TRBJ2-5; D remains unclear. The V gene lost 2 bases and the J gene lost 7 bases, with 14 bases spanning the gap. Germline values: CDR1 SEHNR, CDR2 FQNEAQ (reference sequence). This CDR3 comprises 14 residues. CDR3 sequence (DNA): TGTGCCAGCAGCTTACTCCCATCCGTCCCGACCCAGTACTTC. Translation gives CASSLLPSVPTQYF.

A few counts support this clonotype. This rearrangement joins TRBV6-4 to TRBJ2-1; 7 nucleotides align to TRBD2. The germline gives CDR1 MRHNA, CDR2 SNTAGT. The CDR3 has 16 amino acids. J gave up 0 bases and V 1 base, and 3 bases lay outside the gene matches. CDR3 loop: CASSDWGGSSYNEQFF. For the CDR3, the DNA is TGTGCCAGCAGTGACTGGGGCGGGAGCTCCTACAATGAGCAGTTCTTC.

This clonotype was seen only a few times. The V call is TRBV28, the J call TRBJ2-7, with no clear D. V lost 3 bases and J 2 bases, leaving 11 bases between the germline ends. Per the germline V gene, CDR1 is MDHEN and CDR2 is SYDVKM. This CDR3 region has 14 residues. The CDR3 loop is CASSLAGWTYEQYF. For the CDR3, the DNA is TGTGCCAGCAGTTTGGCAGGCTGGACCTACGAGCAGTACTTC.

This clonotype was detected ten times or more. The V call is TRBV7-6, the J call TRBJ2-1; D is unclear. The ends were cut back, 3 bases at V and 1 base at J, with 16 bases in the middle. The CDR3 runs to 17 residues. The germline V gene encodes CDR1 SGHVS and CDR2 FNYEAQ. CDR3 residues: CASSFEPLSSSYNEQFF. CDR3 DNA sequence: TGTGCCAGCAGCTTCGAGCCTCTATCTTCTTCCTACAATGAGCAGTTCTTC.

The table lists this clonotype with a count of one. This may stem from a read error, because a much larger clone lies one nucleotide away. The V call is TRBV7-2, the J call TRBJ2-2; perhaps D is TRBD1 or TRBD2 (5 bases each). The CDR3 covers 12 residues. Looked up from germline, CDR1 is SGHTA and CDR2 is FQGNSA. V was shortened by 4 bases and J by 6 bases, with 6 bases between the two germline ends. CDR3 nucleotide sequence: TGTGCCAGCAGCTGGGACCCCGGGGAGCTGTTTTTT. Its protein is CASSWDPGELFF.

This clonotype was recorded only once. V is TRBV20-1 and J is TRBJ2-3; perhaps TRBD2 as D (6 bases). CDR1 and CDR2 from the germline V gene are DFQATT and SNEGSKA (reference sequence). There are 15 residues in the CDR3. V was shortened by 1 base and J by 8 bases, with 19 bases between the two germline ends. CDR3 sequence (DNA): TGCAGTGCTAGAGCGACTAGTGGTTCCCGGGGTACGCAGTATTTT. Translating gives CSARATSGSRGTQYF.

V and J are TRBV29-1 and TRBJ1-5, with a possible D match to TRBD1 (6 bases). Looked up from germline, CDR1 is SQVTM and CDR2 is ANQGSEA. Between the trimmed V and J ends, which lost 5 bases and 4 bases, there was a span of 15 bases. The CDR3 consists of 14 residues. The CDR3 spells CSVRTGQGNQPQHF. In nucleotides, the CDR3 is TGCAGCGTTCGAACGGGACAAGGTAATCAGCCCCAGCATTTT.

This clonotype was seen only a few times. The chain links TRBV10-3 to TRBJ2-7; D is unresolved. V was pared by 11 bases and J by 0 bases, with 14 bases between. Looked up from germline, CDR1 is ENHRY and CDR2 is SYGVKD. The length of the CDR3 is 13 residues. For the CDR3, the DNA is TGTGCCGCCGAGGCAGGCAACTCCTACGAGCAGTACTTC. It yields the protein CAAEAGNSYEQYF.

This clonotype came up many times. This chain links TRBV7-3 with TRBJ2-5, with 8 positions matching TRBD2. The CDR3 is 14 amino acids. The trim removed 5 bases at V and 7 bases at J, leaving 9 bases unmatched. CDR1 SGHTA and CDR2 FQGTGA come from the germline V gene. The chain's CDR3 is CASSPGGDGATQYF. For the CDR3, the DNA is TGTGCCAGCAGCCCGGGGGGGGACGGGGCGACCCAGTACTTC.

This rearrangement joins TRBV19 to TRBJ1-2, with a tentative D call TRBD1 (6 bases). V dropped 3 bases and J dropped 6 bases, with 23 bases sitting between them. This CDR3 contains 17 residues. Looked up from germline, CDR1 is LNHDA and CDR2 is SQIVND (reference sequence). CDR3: CASSISTGRASRHGYTF. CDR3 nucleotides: TGTGCCAGTAGTATTTCCACAGGGAGGGCATCTCGGCATGGCTACACCTTC.

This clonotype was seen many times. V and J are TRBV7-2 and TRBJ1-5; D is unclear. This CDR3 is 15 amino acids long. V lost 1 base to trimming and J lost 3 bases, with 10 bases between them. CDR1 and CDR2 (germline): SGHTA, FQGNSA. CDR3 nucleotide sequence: TGTGCCAGCAGCTTAGTCAGCTGGGTCAATCAGCCCCAGCATTTT. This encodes CASSLVSWVNQPQHF.

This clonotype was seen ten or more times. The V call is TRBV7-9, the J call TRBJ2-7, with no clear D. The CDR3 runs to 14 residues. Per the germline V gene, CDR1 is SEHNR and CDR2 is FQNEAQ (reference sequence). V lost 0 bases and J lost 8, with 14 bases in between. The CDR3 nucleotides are TGTGCCAGCAGCTTAGCGGAACTCCCGGTGCAGCAGTACTTC. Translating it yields CASSLAELPVQQYF.

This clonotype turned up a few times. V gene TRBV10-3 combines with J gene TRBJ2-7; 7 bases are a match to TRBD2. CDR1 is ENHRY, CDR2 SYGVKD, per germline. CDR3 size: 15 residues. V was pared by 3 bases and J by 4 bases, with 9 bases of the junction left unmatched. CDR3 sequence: CAISDWAAGRYEQYF. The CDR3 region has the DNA TGTGCCATCAGTGATTGGGCAGCGGGACGGTACGAGCAGTACTTC.

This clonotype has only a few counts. The CDR3, as DNA: TGCAGCGTTGAGCACTGGGGCGGCACTGAAGCTTTCTTT. Translating gives CSVEHWGGTEAFF. The chain has TRBV29-1 and TRBJ1-1; TRBD1 is a possible D gene (5 bases). Trimming cost V 3 bases and J 4 bases, with 12 bases left between them. Looked up from germline, CDR1 is SQVTM and CDR2 is ANQGSEA. The CDR3 has 13 residues.